A selection of T cell receptor beta chains follows, all from one sample in a study of blood T cell repertoires in COVID-19. Assay: immunoSEQ multiplex PCR; the TCRdb copy retains only in-frame clones and omits some. The table lists roughly 250,000 clones, 79% of them singletons, with 3% to 4% in the top ten. Sequenced input: peripheral blood. These receptors came from a woman aged 35 to 49 with active or convalescent COVID-19. Both conserved end residues are part of each CDR3. D genes are given only for firm matches. Clone size is stated in some rows and not others, as once, few, many or a class when expanded.

abundance | j_gene | v_gene | d_gene | CDR3aa | CDR3nt
NA | TRBJ1-4 | TRBV5-1 | NA | CASSEAGGPGLFF | TGCGCCAGCAGCGAGGCTGGAGGGCCGGGGCTGTTTTTT
NA | TRBJ2-2 | TRBV3-1/TRBV3-2 | TRBD2 | CASSHGTRAGELFF | TGTGCCAGCAGCCATGGGACTAGGGCCGGGGAGCTGTTTTTT
NA | TRBJ1-6 | TRBV5-1 | NA | CASSPQGSGSPLHF | TGCGCCAGCAGCCCGCAGGGTAGTGGTTCACCCCTCCACTTT
NA | TRBJ1-6 | TRBV25-1 | NA | CASSVGGATYNSPLHF | TGTGCCAGCAGTGTCGGGGGGGCAACCTATAATTCACCCCTCCACTTT
few | TRBJ1-1 | TRBV4-1 | NA | CASSLETVQNTEAFF | TGCGCCAGCAGCCTAGAGACAGTACAGAACACTGAAGCTTTCTTT
once | TRBJ1-4 | TRBV2 | TRBD1 | CASTGGTNEKLFF | TGTGCCAGTACAGGGGGGACTAATGAAAAACTGTTTTTT
NA | TRBJ1-3 | TRBV6-5 | TRBD1 | CASSRTGTGNTIYF | TGTGCCAGCAGCCGGACAGGGACTGGAAACACCATATATTTT
NA | TRBJ1-5 | TRBV6-6 | NA | CASSYPDSYNQPQHF | TGTGCCAGCAGTTACCCCGACAGCTACAATCAGCCCCAGCATTTT
NA | TRBJ2-3 | TRBV19 | TRBD1 | CASSIRGRGITDTQYF | TGTGCCAGTAGTATACGTGGCAGGGGGATAACAGATACGCAGTATTTT
NA | TRBJ2-2 | TRBV4-1 | NA | CASSQETGSNTGELFF | TGCGCCAGCAGCCAAGAAACAGGCTCGAACACCGGGGAGCTGTTTTTT
few | TRBJ1-3 | TRBV6-6 | NA | CASTDARVSGGNTIYF | TGTGCCAGCACCGATGCGAGGGTCTCGGGAGGAAACACCATATATTTT
NA | TRBJ1-1 | TRBV5-4 | NA | CASSLGTKGLSTEAFF | TGTGCCAGCAGCTTGGGGACTAAGGGGCTGAGCACTGAAGCTTTCTTT
many | TRBJ1-2 | TRBV7-9 | TRBD1 | CASSRPTGTEYGYTF | TGTGCCAGCAGCCGTCCCACCGGGACAGAGTATGGCTACACCTTC
NA | TRBJ2-1 | TRBV30 | TRBD2 | CAWSVFSGGDNEQFF | TGTGCCTGGAGTGTATTTAGCGGGGGAGACAATGAGCAGTTCTTC
NA | TRBJ1-2 | TRBV19 | NA | CASSIDSAGWYGYTF | TGTGCCAGTAGTATAGATTCGGCAGGGTGGTATGGCTACACCTTC
NA | TRBJ2-7 | TRBV6-1 | NA | CASSEGPRAREQYF | TGTGCCAGCAGTGAAGGTCCCAGGGCCCGGGAGCAGTACTTC
few | TRBJ1-1 | TRBV5-4 | TRBD1 | CASRVGQFNTEAFF | TGTGCCAGCAGGGTGGGACAGTTTAACACTGAAGCTTTCTTT
NA | TRBJ2-1 | TRBV9 | NA | CASSVIAVDEQFF | TGTGCCAGCAGCGTAATCGCGGTAGATGAGCAGTTCTTC
NA | TRBJ1-5 | TRBV7-8 | NA | CASSLAGSNQPQHF | TGTGCCAGCAGCTTAGCCGGTAGCAATCAGCCCCAGCATTTT
NA | TRBJ2-1 | TRBV5-4 | TRBD2 | CASSLGLAGGGYNEQFF | TGTGCCAGCAGCTTGGGACTAGCGGGGGGAGGTTACAATGAGCAGTTCTTC
once | TRBJ1-2 | TRBV5-1 | TRBD1 | CASSPQGQNYGYTF | TGCGCCAGCAGCCCCCAGGGACAGAACTATGGCTACACCTTC
NA | TRBJ1-1 | TRBV18 | TRBD1 | CASSQGAGTEAFF | TGTGCCAGCTCACAGGGGGCCGGCACTGAAGCTTTCTTT
NA | TRBJ1-1 | TRBV19 | TRBD1 | CASRDRSNTEAFF | TGTGCCAGTAGGGACAGGTCGAACACTGAAGCTTTCTTT
NA | TRBJ1-4 | TRBV18 | NA | CASSPHEVKLFF | TGTGCCAGCTCACCACACGAGGTAAAACTGTTTTTT
NA | TRBJ2-5 | TRBV6-2/TRBV6-3 | NA | CASSGTPGGETQYF | TGTGCCAGCAGCGGGACTCCCGGGGGAGAGACCCAGTACTTC
NA | TRBJ1-1 | TRBV19 | NA | CASSILGSTEAFF | TGTGCCAGTAGTATCCTGGGGAGCACTGAAGCTTTCTTT
NA | TRBJ1-1 | TRBV7-2 | NA | CASSLGGRGNTEAFF | TGTGCCAGCAGCTTAGGGGGCAGAGGGAACACTGAAGCTTTCTTT
NA | TRBJ2-7 | TRBV27 | TRBD1 | CASSPGQGPYEQYF | TGTGCCAGCAGTCCGGGACAGGGTCCCTACGAGCAGTACTTC
NA | TRBJ1-1 | TRBV4-1 | TRBD1 | CASSQNPQGTEAFF | TGCGCCAGCAGCCAAAACCCACAGGGGACTGAAGCTTTCTTT
NA | TRBJ1-3 | TRBV3-1/TRBV3-2 | NA | CASSQDFSGVGNTIYF | TGTGCCAGCAGCCAAGATTTCTCAGGGGTCGGAAACACCATATATTTT
NA | TRBJ1-5 | TRBV9 | TRBD1 | CASSVADRVMRNQPQHF | TGTGCCAGCAGCGTAGCGGACAGGGTTATGCGAAATCAGCCCCAGCATTTT
few | TRBJ1-2 | TRBV4-1 | TRBD1 | CASSIGPGQGWGYTF | TGCGCCAGCAGCATAGGCCCCGGACAGGGTTGGGGCTACACCTTC
NA | TRBJ2-3 | TRBV25-1 | TRBD2 | CASSEFKRGGLTDTQYF | TGTGCCAGCAGTGAATTTAAGCGGGGGGGACTCACAGATACGCAGTATTTT
NA | TRBJ1-6 | TRBV7-2 | TRBD1 | CASSLAHRGTGSPLHF | TGTGCCAGCAGCTTAGCCCACAGGGGTACTGGTTCACCCCTCCACTTT
NA | TRBJ2-3 | TRBV5-1 | NA | CASTDLQASTDTQYF | TGCGCCAGCACGGATCTGCAGGCTAGCACAGATACGCAGTATTTT
NA | TRBJ2-5 | TRBV7-2 | NA | CASSLVDQETQYF | TGTGCCAGCAGCCTCGTCGACCAAGAGACCCAGTACTTC